One T cell receptor (beta chain) is described in this entry. The record originates from a study of CD8 T cells in Susac syndrome. RNA, at roughly 0.5 to 1 ug, was reverse transcribed with random hexamers. Amplification of TCR beta CDR3 by immunoSEQ multiplex PCR spanned 54 Vbeta and 13 Jbeta. TCRdb re-called the immunoSEQ multiplex PCR reads with MiXCR, one entry per CDR3 protein. This table holds approximately 160,000 distinct CDR3 sequences, approximately 93% found once. CD8+ and CD4+ T cells from blood underwent TCR beta sequencing, which was carried out in a high-throughput format. FACS enriched CD8+ TEMRA cells, while bulk CD8+ and CD4+ were negatively isolated. The V and J ends lost 7 bases and 4 bases, in that order; junction bases with no gene match: 13. This CDR3 comprises 16 residues. Germline V gene sequence: CDR1 SGHRS, CDR2 YFSETQ.

Sequencing input: CD4+ T cells from PBMCs. The chain couples TRBV5-1 to TRBJ2-5; 10 nucleotides agree with TRBD1. The TCR comes from a human donor with multiple sclerosis. DNA for the CDR3: TGCGCCAGCTCCCAAGGGCGGACAGGGGGAACAGAGACCCAGTACTTC. Its translation is CASSQGRTGGTETQYF.